This note documents a single T cell receptor beta chain sequence. The antigen is not known. The source of the sample is a study of OX40 agonist ivuxolimab in advanced cancers. At the level of the study: Cohort: around 79% men, mean age about 62, aged about 23 to 80. Study observations and caveats: At 0.1 to 3.0 mg/kg and by week 6, clonal expansion occurred in CD4+ and CD8+ blood T cells. Low normalized clonal expansion also occurred in some nonresponding patients.

The CDR3 is made up of 16 amino acids. Losses at the gene ends were 0 bases for V and 2 bases for J; bases not matched to a gene: 5. CDR1 and CDR2 from the germline V gene are MNHEY and SMNVEV (reference sequence). Assay used: immunoSEQ multiplex PCR; TCRdb lists only in-frame clones, some missing. The data hold around 100,000 clones, with about 91% observed a single time. This TCR came from an adult with an advanced solid tumor such as melanoma, head and neck, liver or kidney cancer. The source material was CD4+ or CD8+ T cells sorted from blood, sampled in a trial of the OX40 agonist ivuxolimab. V usage is TRBV27 and J usage is TRBJ2-7; 9 bases match TRBD2. The DNA of the CDR3 is TGTGCCAGCAGTTTATCGGTGGCGGGAGGGACCTACGAGCAGTACTTC. This encodes CASSLSVAGGTYEQYF.